This T cell receptor beta chain was recorded in a study of T cell responses to AZD1222 COVID-19 vaccine. Overall study results and limits: It was only after the peak T cell response that any repertoires were sampled. Spike-specific TCR breadth rose after two AZD1222 doses, and depth rose as well. White British ancestry dominated among donors, who included more females, and clonal diversity was possibly underestimated.

V lost 0 bases to trimming and J lost 5 bases, with 12 bases between them. The germline CDR1 and CDR2 sequences are SGDLS and YYNGEE. The CDR3 is 15 residues long. Sequencing was performed with immunoSEQ multiplex PCR; in TCRdb, only in-frame clones are kept and a portion is missing. Of around 130,000 clones listed, roughly nine tenths were seen once; the top ten hold 3.5% to 4.5%. Concerning this clone: Its antigen remains unidentified.

The study pooled second doses at about 4 or about 12 weeks. V is TRBV9 and J is TRBJ2-1; D possibly corresponds to TRBD1 (5 bases). This receptor was obtained from an adult who received the AZD1222 COVID-19 vaccine. The sequences come from peripheral blood, collected 28 days after the second AZD1222 dose. Written as DNA, the CDR3 is TGTGCCAGCAGCGTAGAGCAGGGTTCCCACAATGAGCAGTTCTTC. It translates to CASSVEQGSHNEQFF.